The 16 T cell receptor beta chains listed next were all sequenced from one sample in a study of shared clonotypes between healthy human individuals. Assay: immunoSEQ multiplex PCR; the TCRdb copy retains only in-frame clones and omits some. Here the sample spans some 2,100,000 clones, approximately 95% being singletons. Sequencing input: naive CD4+ T cells sorted from blood. Subset meaning: CD45RA+ positively selected. The receptors were sampled from a man between 18 and 29 years old in good health.

V and J are TRBV27 and TRBJ2-6; D not resolved. V was shortened by 5 bases and J by 0 bases, with 11 bases between the two germline ends. Germline loops: CDR1 MNHEY, CDR2 SMNVEV (reference sequence). The CDR3 is 16 residues long. The CDR3 loop reads CASSPAGFSGANVLTF. DNA for the CDR3: TGTGCCAGCAGTCCCGCCGGATTCTCTGGGGCCAACGTCCTGACTTTC. The complete variable domain, with remaining parts taken from reference TRBV27 and TRBJ2-6, reads EAQVTQNPRYLITVTGKKLTVTCSQNMNHEYMSWYRQDPGLGLRQIYYSMNVEVTDKGDVPEGYKVSRKEKRNFPLILESPSPNQTSLYFCASSPAGFSGANVLTFGAGSRLTVL.

This clone came up once. The rearrangement links TRBV5-4 to TRBJ2-7, with D possibly TRBD1 on 6 matching bases. CDR1 and CDR2 (germline): SGHNT, YYREEE (reference sequence). The ends were cut back, 0 bases at V and 5 bases at J, with 12 bases in the middle. The CDR3 spans 14 residues. DNA for the CDR3: TGTGCCAGCAGCTTGGACAGGGTCCCAAACGAGCAGTACTTC. It is translated as CASSLDRVPNEQYF.

This clone appeared a single time. The rearrangement links TRBV6-5 to TRBJ2-7; TRBD2 aligns across 14 bases. The CDR3 contains 14 residues. Per germline, CDR1 MNHEY and CDR2 SVGAGI. Trimming took 6 bases from V and 4 from J; bases not matched to a gene: 2. CDR3 sequence reads: CASRTSGRGYEQYF. CDR3 nucleotides: TGTGCCAGCAGGACTAGCGGGAGGGGGTACGAGCAGTACTTC.

Here the CDR3 reads CAWRRDRTNTEAFF. Here the CDR3 DNA reads TGTGCCTGGAGAAGGGACCGAACGAACACTGAAGCTTTCTTT. V gene TRBV30 combines with J gene TRBJ1-1; weak D call: TRBD1 (5 bases). With 3 bases removed from V and 1 base from J, the gap between germline ends came to 12 bases. Germline CDR1 GTSNPN, CDR2 SVGIG (reference sequence). The CDR3 has 14 residues. The complete variable domain, with remaining parts taken from reference TRBV30 and TRBJ1-1, reads SQTIHQWPATLVQPVGSPLSLECTVEGTSNPNLYWYRQAAGRGLQLLFYSVGIGQISSEVPQNLSASRPQDRQFILSSKKLLLSDSGFYLCAWRRDRTNTEAFFGQGTRLTVV.

DNA for the CDR3: TGTGCCATCAGTGAGACTGCTGTCGGCAATCAGCCCCAGCATTTT. Protein product: CAISETAVGNQPQHF. This rearrangement joins TRBV10-3 to TRBJ1-5; D is ambiguous. The CDR3 has 15 amino acids. V was clipped by 2 bases and J by 2 bases, with 10 bases between them. CDR1 and CDR2 (germline): ENHRY, SYGVKD.

For this clone: This sample also contains other DNA sequences that code for the same CDR3. The CDR3 region is CASSPQQETQYF. CDR3 bases: TGTGCCAGCTCACCACAGCAAGAGACCCAGTACTTC. This chain joins TRBV18 and TRBJ2-5; D is uncertain. Germline V gene data show CDR1 as KGHSH and CDR2 as LQKENI. The V and J ends lost 1 base and 2 bases respectively, with 2 bases between them. This CDR3 is built from 12 residues.

The chain links TRBV2 to TRBJ2-7; 9 positions match TRBD2. There are 11 residues in the CDR3. Germline assignment: CDR1 SNHLY and CDR2 FYNNEI. CDR3 region: CAVAGAYEQYF. CDR3 sequence (DNA): TGTGCGGTAGCGGGGGCGTACGAGCAGTACTTC.

This sequence joins TRBV4-1 and TRBJ2-1; D might be TRBD2 (7 bases). Per germline, CDR1 MGHRA and CDR2 YSYEKL. The V end was cut by 0 bases, the J end by 4 bases, with 16 bases between. This CDR3 contains 17 residues. The CDR3 DNA reads TGCGCCAGCAGCCAAGATGGCGCGGGGGCCGTTTACAATGAGCAGTTCTTC. Its translation: CASSQDGAGAVYNEQFF.

V and J are TRBV4-1 and TRBJ1-5; D gene ambiguous. This CDR3 contains 15 residues. V lost 5 bases, J lost 3 bases, and 14 bases lay in between. The germline V gene has CDR1 MGHRA and CDR2 YSYEKL. CDR3 region: CASSADRGFNQPQHF. The CDR3, as DNA: TGCGCCAGCAGCGCAGACCGCGGGTTCAATCAGCCCCAGCATTTT.

This chain joins TRBV5-4 and TRBJ2-3, with 8 bases matching TRBD1. In germline, CDR1 is SGHNT, CDR2 YYREEE (reference sequence). V was clipped by 7 bases and J by 2 bases; unmatched bases: 9. The length of the CDR3 is 15 residues. CDR3 sequence: CASSGGQVITDTQYF. In DNA form, the CDR3 reads TGTGCCAGCTCCGGGGGACAGGTCATCACAGATACGCAGTATTTT.

The genes are TRBV6-6 and TRBJ2-2, with TRBD1 matching 8 bases. The CDR3 runs to 14 residues. Trimming took 11 bases from V and 6 from J; bases not matched to a gene: 11. Germline V CDR1 and CDR2: MNHNY, SVGAGI (reference sequence). The DNA of the CDR3 is TGTGCCTCAAGGGATACAGGGGGGTCCGGGGAGCTGTTTTTT. Translation gives CASRDTGGSGELFF.

This clone was seen a few times. The rearrangement links TRBV10-3 to TRBJ2-1, with TRBD2 matching 9 bases. Losses at the gene ends were 4 bases for V and 9 bases for J; bases not matched to a gene: 7. Germline V gene lookup returns CDR1 ENHRY and CDR2 SYGVKD. The CDR3 is 14 residues long. CDR3 sequence reads: CAISVLAGSGEQFF. The CDR3 DNA is TGTGCCATCAGTGTGCTAGCGGGATCGGGTGAGCAGTTCTTC.

The chain links TRBV11-2 to TRBJ2-7, with 7 bases matching TRBD1. The CDR3 runs to 17 residues. Trimming removed 2 bases from V and 5 bases from J; junction bases left unmatched: 15. Looked up from germline, CDR1 is SGHAT and CDR2 is FQNNGV. CDR3 sequence (DNA): TGTGCCAGCAGCTTATCGACAGGGCGAAGGTTAAGGGACGAGCAGTACTTC. This encodes CASSLSTGRRLRDEQYF.

In DNA form, the CDR3 reads TGCGCCAGCAGCCAAGATGGGACAGGGGATGAAAAACTGTTTTTT. Its protein is CASSQDGTGDEKLFF. This chain joins TRBV4-3 and TRBJ1-4; TRBD1 matches 10 bases. The germline V gene has CDR1 LGHNA and CDR2 YSLEER. The CDR3 runs to 15 residues. After removal of 0 bases from V and 6 bases from J, the junction contained 1 base not matched to a gene.

The chain carries TRBV5-6 and TRBJ1-1, with D possibly matching TRBD1 (6 bases). Trimming left V 3 bases short and J 0 bases short, with 15 bases between. CDR3 length: 16 amino acids. Per the germline V gene, CDR1 is SGHDT and CDR2 is YYEEEE. The CDR3 here is CASSSWTVRMNTEAFF. For the CDR3, the DNA is TGTGCCAGCAGCTCCTGGACAGTCCGCATGAACACTGAAGCTTTCTTT.

To note about this clone: Other DNA sequences in the sample encode the same CDR3. The chain is built from TRBV7-2 and TRBJ1-1, with 7 nucleotides matching TRBD1. This CDR3 comprises 13 residues. Germline-derived CDR1 and CDR2 are SGHTA and FQGNSA. Trimming took 5 bases from V and 4 from J; bases not matched to a gene: 4. The CDR3 sequence: CASSQQGSTEAFF. In nucleotides, the CDR3 is TGTGCCAGCAGCCAACAGGGGTCCACTGAAGCTTTCTTT.